Each of the 7 T cell receptor beta chains below was sequenced from the same sample in a study of blood T cells in healthy people across ages. A second PCR, run for roughly 7 to 11 cycles, used a sample-barcoded 5' primer plus a J-beta primer mix. TCRdb reprocessed the 5' RACE reads via MiXCR and lists one record per CDR3 protein. Of hundreds of thousands of distinct CDR3 sequences in the sample, 52% were seen once. The sequenced material came from blood. Receptors were obtained from a woman of 80 years or more in good health.

The rearrangement links TRBV18 to TRBJ2-3; no definite D call. V was cut by 1 base and J by 5 bases, with 10 bases left in between. The CDR3 length is 14 residues. Germline V gene sequence: CDR1 KGHSH, CDR2 LQKENI. The CDR3 loop is CASSPRSDGDTQYF. The DNA for the CDR3 is TGTGCCAGCTCACCACGGTCTGATGGAGATACGCAGTATTTT.

The chain employs TRBV13 and TRBJ2-1; no clear D. CDR1 and CDR2 from the germline V gene are PRHDT and FYEKMQ (reference sequence). Trimming left V 0 bases short and J 0 bases short, with 9 bases between. The CDR3 sequence is 16 residues long. The CDR3 DNA is TGTGCCAGCAGCTTAGGCCGACGGGTCTCCTACAATGAGCAGTTCTTC. Translated, it gives CASSLGRRVSYNEQFF.

This chain joins TRBV7-9 and TRBJ2-1; the match to TRBD2 covers 11 bases. Trimming took 3 bases from V and 8 from J; bases not matched to a gene: 6. Germline values: CDR1 SEHNR, CDR2 FQNEAQ (reference sequence). This CDR3 is built from 15 residues. The CDR3 sequence is CASSFTTSGSHEQFF. CDR3 bases: TGTGCCAGCAGCTTCACCACTAGCGGGAGTCATGAGCAGTTCTTC.

This clonotype has at least ten counts. This rearrangement joins TRBV28 to TRBJ2-5; possibly TRBD2 for D (6 bases). Trimming removed 4 bases from V and 2 bases from J, with 14 bases in between. The CDR3 is made up of 15 amino acids. Germline V gene sequence: CDR1 MDHEN, CDR2 SYDVKM. The CDR3 DNA reads TGTGCCAGCAGTTCGGGCGGGATTAAGCAAGAGACCCAGTACTTC. This encodes CASSSGGIKQETQYF.

V usage is TRBV20-1 and J usage is TRBJ2-1, with D perhaps matching TRBD1 or TRBD2 (5 bases each). The V end lost 4 bases, the J end lost 6 bases, and 16 bases lay between the germline ends. The CDR3 is 14 residues long. Germline V gene sequence: CDR1 DFQATT, CDR2 SNEGSKA (reference sequence). The CDR3 DNA reads as TGCAGTGCTAATAACCGGGGCCGTTCCAATGAGCAGTTCTTC. This translates into CSANNRGRSNEQFF.

This clonotype has more than one count but fewer than ten. J is TRBJ2-1 and V is TRBV19; D is unclear. Germline V gene data show CDR1 as LNHDA and CDR2 as SQIVND (reference sequence). Trimming pared 8 bases from V and 7 bases from J, leaving 21 bases between. The CDR3 extends over 15 amino acids. Here the CDR3 reads CASARGEGHGNEQFF. CDR3 sequence (DNA): TGTGCCAGTGCCCGAGGCGAAGGTCACGGGAATGAGCAGTTCTTC.

This chain connects TRBV7-3 to TRBJ1-6; D is uncertain. CDR3 length: 15 amino acids. CDR1 is SGHTA, CDR2 FQGTGA, per germline. The V gene lost 0 bases and the J gene lost 7 bases, with 10 bases spanning the gap. The CDR3 region is CASSLTANANSPLHF. The CDR3 nucleotides read TGTGCCAGCAGCTTAACTGCGAACGCCAATTCACCCCTCCACTTT.